This T cell receptor (beta chain) emerged from a study of blood T cell repertoires in COVID-19. Assay: immunoSEQ multiplex PCR; the TCRdb copy retains only in-frame clones and omits some. The data contain 100,000 or so clones, around 85% of them singletons. The germline V gene encodes CDR1 MDHEN and CDR2 SYDVKM. Trimming left V 3 bases short and J 0 bases short, with 21 bases between. The length of the CDR3 is 19 residues. The sequencing input was peripheral blood. The origin of this receptor is a man aged 70-80 years with active or convalescent COVID-19. The genes are TRBV28 and TRBJ1-5; a weak D match, TRBD1 (5 bases). For the CDR3, the DNA is TGTGCCAGCAGTTTCTTGGGTCTCGGACAAAAAAATAGCAATCAGCCCCAGCATTTT. Encoded protein: CASSFLGLGQKNSNQPQHF.